This T cell receptor beta chain was documented in a study of T cell clonotyping in hematopoietic cell transplantation. Samples: about 28 days before transplant, then days 30, 100 and 180 after. Assay: immunoSEQ multiplex PCR; the TCRdb copy retains only in-frame clones and omits some. Here the sample spans roughly 2,800 clones, approximately 80% being singletons. Study results and caveats: Graft donor and pretransplant recipient Inverse Simpson Index values predicted broader posttransplant TCR diversity. Cells were unsorted, so CD4 and CD8 contributions were not separated. Pathologically expanded recipient clonotypes increased progressively from day 30 to day 180 as diversity fell.

This clone was seen once. Antigen specificity is unknown. CDR1 and CDR2 (germline): MGHRA, YSYEKL. CDR3 length equals 13 residues. V gave up 4 bases and J gave up 7 bases, with 13 bases separating them. This specimen was peripheral blood mononuclear cells, taken 180 days after allogeneic stem cell transplant. This chain connects TRBV4-1 to TRBJ2-5; tentatively, D is TRBD2 (5 bases). The receptor's source is a male patient aged 55 to 70 who had an allogeneic stem cell transplant, so T cells may come from the graft donor. Some clones in this sample may be carry-over from other donors' samples. The CDR3 DNA is TGCGCCAGCAGCCTTAATCGAGAGGGGACCCAGTACTTC. It encodes CASSLNREGTQYF.